A selection of T cell receptor beta chains follows, all from one sample in a study of cytomegalovirus exposure and HLA in healthy donors. TCRdb's table, derived via immunoSEQ multiplex PCR, lists solely in-frame clones and lacks some. The table shows 220,000 or so clones, with over 65% occurring only once. The sequenced material came from PBMCs. The receptor source for this set is a woman aged 18 to 35 in good health and CMV-seronegative. Each CDR3 is given without its conserved first and last residue.

TRBV19	TRBJ2-4	ASRRTSGGAGFGDIQY
TRBV29-1	TRBJ1-1	SARVAKGNTEAF
TRBV5-1	TRBJ2-3	ASSSDGQYTDTQY
TRBV28	TRBJ1-1	ASYENTEAF
TRBV28	TRBJ2-7	ASRDKQGGLRYEQY
TRBV2	TRBJ2-7	ASSATGAPYEQY
TRBV5-4	TRBJ1-1	ASTLEGNTEAF
TRBV5-4	TRBJ1-2	ASSLASSGGYT
TRBV20-1	TRBJ2-7	SARGSGEQY
TRBV11-2	TRBJ1-2	ASSTYRGRYGYT
TRBV4-1	TRBJ2-2	ASSTSGRSGRELF
TRBV5-1	TRBJ1-5	ASSLYSNQPQH
TRBV11-2	TRBJ2-7	ASSPGLEQY
TRBV18	TRBJ1-2	ASSTYLEDIGPNYGYT
TRBV15	TRBJ1-6	ATSRDLENSPLH
TRBV2	TRBJ1-1	ASEARGNSVAF
TRBV15	TRBJ2-5	ATSRDKEETQY
TRBV4-2	TRBJ2-7	ASSHYRGSYEQY
TRBV6-1	TRBJ2-1	ASSNEGRYNEQF
TRBV6-1	TRBJ2-7	ASLLGPSSYEQY
TRBV5-5	TRBJ2-7	ASSLSAGDSYEQY
TRBV4-2	TRBJ2-1	ASSQAGTGGRTGWSEQF